The text below deals with one T cell receptor beta chain. The data are from a study of blood T cell repertoires in COVID-19. Overall study: The samples span acute and convalescent COVID-19 from the United States, Italy and Spain. From T cells, B-cell-depleted T cells, or PBMCs came the material, which was cDNA or gDNA.

Germline CDR1 LNHNV, CDR2 YYDKDF (reference sequence). Trimming removed 1 base from V and 0 bases from J, with 4 bases in between. This CDR3 spans 15 amino acids. Original analysis: Researchers report that nucleated cell counts were estimated from reference gene primer amplification. Some clones are missing from TCRdb's copy, which holds only in-frame ones; the method was immunoSEQ multiplex PCR. V and J calls and clone size follow that table, whereas D and trimming were derived from the DNA. Among roughly 150,000 clones listed, approximately 89% were seen once. The TCR sequence derives from a human donor in a cohort sampled during active COVID-19. Sequencing was performed on peripheral blood. The J gene is TRBJ2-6, the V gene TRBV15; D uncertain. The DNA for the CDR3 is TGTGCCACCAGCAGAGGCTACTCTGGGGCCAACGTCCTGACTTTC. This translates into CATSRGYSGANVLTF.